This TCR beta chain was profiled in a study of T cells after posttransplantation cyclophosphamide. Treatment was busulfan-fludarabine conditioning, a marrow graft, and cyclophosphamide on days +3 and +4. TCRdb keeps only in-frame clones here, not all; method: immunoSEQ multiplex PCR. This sample comprises about 5,700 clones, none seen once only. This clone came up many times. The antigen remains undetermined. J was trimmed by 4 bases and V by 5 bases; bases with no gene match: 7. The CDR3 extends over 14 amino acids. Looked up from germline, CDR1 is SGHAT and CDR2 is FQNNGV. Notes on the study in general: TRB overlap between skin or GI tissue T cells and blood was limited. Donor CD8+ memory clones often dominated recipient blood repertoires at later times.

The chain recombines TRBV11-2 with TRBJ1-2; 7 bases match TRBD1. The clonotype was recovered from a male patient between 55 and 70 years old who received an allogeneic stem cell transplant from a related donor, was CMV-positive, and had no GVHD. These T cells may partly come from the graft donor. Specimen: PBMCs, collected after allogeneic stem cell transplant with posttransplant cyclophosphamide. The CDR3 protein is CASSPPGQFYGYTF. Here the CDR3 DNA reads TGTGCCAGCAGCCCTCCGGGACAGTTCTATGGCTACACCTTC.